Listed here are 29 T cell receptor beta chains from one sample, sequenced in a study of blood T cell repertoires in COVID-19. The method was immunoSEQ multiplex PCR; TCRdb's version includes in-frame clones alone and lacks a portion of them. The sample contains about 100,000 clones, roughly 77% of which appear only once. The sequencing input was peripheral blood. Source of these receptors: a human donor in a cohort sampled during active COVID-19.

V and J are TRBV28 and TRBJ1-3; D call uncertain. The CDR3 runs to 17 residues. Per germline, CDR1 MDHEN and CDR2 SYDVKM. The V end lost 3 bases, the J end lost 0 bases, and 15 bases lay between the germline ends. The CDR3, as DNA: TGTGCCAGCAGTTTGGGAGGCAGCCTCAACTCTGGAAACACCATATATTTT. It yields the protein CASSLGGSLNSGNTIYF.

In nucleotides, the CDR3 is TGTGCCAGCAGCTCGCTGCGGGAGCGGGAGGGAACCAATGAGCAGTTCTTC. Encoded protein: CASSSLREREGTNEQFF. J is TRBJ2-1 and V is TRBV7-9; TRBD2 matches 10 bases. The trim removed 4 bases at V and 6 bases at J, leaving 12 bases unmatched. Germline V lookup: CDR1 SEHNR, CDR2 FQNEAQ (reference sequence). This CDR3 is built from 17 residues.

The chain carries TRBV27 and TRBJ2-3; 9 nucleotides align to TRBD2. Germline V gene lookup returns CDR1 MNHEY and CDR2 SMNVEV (reference sequence). V trimming: 8 bases; J trimming: 0 bases; junction bases outside the gene matches: 9. The CDR3 sequence is 16 residues long. CDR3 sequence: CASRPSGTTSTDTQYF. CDR3 nucleotides: TGTGCCAGCCGCCCTAGCGGGACAACTAGCACAGATACGCAGTATTTT.

The gene calls are TRBV28 and TRBJ2-5; 10 positions agree with TRBD2. This CDR3 has 15 residues. Per the germline V gene, CDR1 is MDHEN and CDR2 is SYDVKM. V shed 6 bases, J shed 5 bases, and the junction held 9 bases outside the gene matches. CDR3 region: CASSPSGRAMETQYF. CDR3 sequence (DNA): TGTGCCAGCAGCCCAAGCGGGAGGGCGATGGAGACCCAGTACTTC.

This clone appeared a few times. This chain joins TRBV2 and TRBJ2-2; 7 nucleotides agree with TRBD2. Germline CDR1 is SNHLY and CDR2 is FYNNEI. The V segment lost 6 bases and the J segment 6 bases; nucleotides outside the gene matches: 1. The CDR3 sequence is 12 residues long. CDR3 DNA sequence: TGTGCCAGCAGCGGACTAGCCGGGGAGCTGTTTTTT. This gives the protein CASSGLAGELFF.

The chain carries TRBV4-1 and TRBJ2-7; maybe TRBD1 (6 bases). The germline CDR1 and CDR2 sequences are MGHRA and YSYEKL. This CDR3 has 15 residues. V lost 1 base and J 3 bases, leaving 13 bases between the germline ends. The CDR3 DNA follows: TGCGCCAGCAGCCAAGCGACAGAACAGGGCTACGAGCAGTACTTC. Translated: CASSQATEQGYEQYF.

The rearrangement joins TRBV5-1 to TRBJ2-1, with 7 bases aligning to TRBD1. The CDR3 covers 15 residues. Trimming removed 0 bases from V and 9 bases from J; junction bases left unmatched: 9. Germline CDR1 and CDR2: SGHRS and YFSETQ. In nucleotides, the CDR3 is TGCGCCAGCAGCTTGGACTCAACGACAGGGAGTGAGCAGTTCTTC. Its protein product is CASSLDSTTGSEQFF. Variable domain in full (rest from reference TRBV5-1 and TRBJ2-1): KAGVTQTPRYLIKTRGQQVTLSCSPISGHRSVSWYQQTPGQGLQFLFEYFSETQRNKGNFPGRFSGRQFSNSRSEMNVSTLELGDSALYLCASSLDSTTGSEQFFGPGTRLTVL.

The chain carries TRBV3-1 (or the pseudogene TRBV3-2) and TRBJ2-5, with D possibly being TRBD2 (6 bases). Germline V gene lookup returns CDR1 LGHDT and CDR2 YNNKEL (reference sequence). The CDR3 runs to 14 residues. Trimming stripped 4 bases from V and 2 bases from J, with 11 bases between. CDR3 nucleotide sequence: TGTGCCAGCAGCCGTAGCGGTTGGCAAGAGACCCAGTACTTC. The encoded protein is CASSRSGWQETQYF.

This clone was counted a few times. The CDR3 coding sequence is TGCGCCAGCAGTTCTCAGGGAAGCTATGGCTACACCTTC. This sequence encodes CASSSQGSYGYTF. The rearrangement uses TRBV10-1 and TRBJ1-2; perhaps TRBD1 as D (5 bases). The germline V and J ends were trimmed by 5 bases and 4 bases, with 11 bases remaining between them. This CDR3 is built from 13 residues. CDR1 WNHNN and CDR2 SYGVQD come from the germline V gene (reference sequence).

This rearrangement joins TRBV28 to TRBJ1-5, with 7 bases identical to TRBD1. With 3 bases clipped from V and 7 bases from J, the junction kept 6 bases outside the gene matches. The CDR3 is 14 amino acids. The germline CDR1 and CDR2 sequences are MDHEN and SYDVKM. The CDR3 loop is CASSLPGGWQPQHF. CDR3 DNA: TGTGCCAGCAGTTTGCCAGGGGGTTGGCAGCCCCAGCATTTT.

V gene TRBV11-3 combines with J gene TRBJ2-7; weak D call: TRBD2 (6 bases). CDR3 size: 17 residues. CDR1 and CDR2 from the germline V gene are SGHNT and YENEEA. Deletions cut 0 bases from V and 3 bases from J, with 18 bases between. The CDR3 reads CASSLDHERAALYEQYF. Written as DNA, the CDR3 is TGTGCCAGCAGCTTAGATCACGAGCGGGCCGCACTCTACGAGCAGTACTTC.

The V and J genes are TRBV18 and TRBJ2-7, with 7 bases that match TRBD1. The junction had 9 bases not matched to a gene; V was cut back by 6 bases and J by 7 bases. CDR3 size: 13 residues. Germline assignment: CDR1 KGHSH and CDR2 LQKENI. The CDR3 DNA is TGTGCCAGCTCGGAGGTAGGGGGCGCGGAGCAGTACTTC. Encoded protein: CASSEVGGAEQYF.

The chain combines TRBV5-4 with TRBJ2-7; 7 positions match TRBD2. The trim removed 4 bases at V and 0 bases at J, leaving 7 bases unmatched. The germline V gene encodes CDR1 SGHNT and CDR2 YYREEE (reference sequence). The length of the CDR3 is 15 residues. CDR3 in amino acids: CASSQTAGSSYEQYF. The CDR3 coding sequence is TGTGCCAGCAGCCAAACAGCGGGAAGCTCCTACGAGCAGTACTTC.

The V gene is TRBV9, the J gene TRBJ2-2; 11 nucleotides align to TRBD2. The ends lost 0 bases at V and 6 bases at J; junction bases unmatched: 4. The CDR3 has 16 amino acids. Looked up from germline, CDR1 is SGDLS and CDR2 is YYNGEE. This CDR3 reads CASSVGSSGRSGELFF. The DNA for the CDR3 is TGTGCCAGCAGCGTAGGGTCTAGCGGGAGGTCCGGGGAGCTGTTTTTT.

About this clone itself: The junction shows a germline mismatch at one end, possibly a read error. V gene TRBV5-1 combines with J gene TRBJ1-2; unclear D gene. This CDR3 has 11 residues. Germline V gene lookup returns CDR1 SGHRS and CDR2 YFSETQ. The CDR3 loop is CASSSSGPLAF. CDR3 nucleotides: TGCGCCAGCAGCTCTTCAGGTCCCCTCGCCTTC.

V usage is TRBV4-2 and J usage is TRBJ2-3; 13 bases match TRBD2. The CDR3 extends over 18 amino acids. Trimming removed 0 bases from V and 0 bases from J; junction bases left unmatched: 3. The germline V gene encodes CDR1 LGHNA and CDR2 YNFKEQ. CDR3 nucleotide sequence: TGTGCCAGCAGCCAAGAACTAGCGGGAGGGACGAGCACAGATACGCAGTATTTT. Protein product: CASSQELAGGTSTDTQYF.

The chain couples TRBV2 to TRBJ2-7, with a weak D call TRBD1 (6 bases). The CDR3 runs to 14 residues. V lost 7 bases, J lost 0 bases, and 13 bases lay in between. Per the germline V gene, CDR1 is SNHLY and CDR2 is FYNNEI. CDR3 sequence: CASKSLDSSYEQYF. The DNA for the CDR3 is TGTGCCAGCAAATCCTTGGACAGCTCCTACGAGCAGTACTTC.

V and J are TRBV10-3 and TRBJ2-3; weak D call: TRBD2 (5 bases). Germline CDR1 is ENHRY and CDR2 is SYGVKD. Trimming cost V 0 bases and J 0 bases, with 16 bases left between them. CDR3 length equals 18 residues. As DNA, the CDR3 is TGTGCCATCAGTGAGTCGATGGGCGGGTACTTTAGCACAGATACGCAGTATTTT. Translating gives CAISESMGGYFSTDTQYF.

The chain couples TRBV6-2 or TRBV6-3 to TRBJ2-7, with TRBD1 identical over 11 bases. This CDR3 region has 15 residues. The junction had 7 bases not matched to a gene; V was cut back by 6 bases and J by 3 bases. In germline, CDR1 is MNHEY, CDR2 SVGEGT. CDR3 nucleotides: TGTGCCAGCAGCCGGGACAGGGGGGATATCTACGAGCAGTACTTC. Amino acid sequence: CASSRDRGDIYEQYF.

The chain joins TRBV6-5 to TRBJ2-7, with 7 bases lining up with TRBD2. The CDR3 sequence is 14 residues long. In germline, CDR1 is MNHEY, CDR2 SVGAGI. V trimming: 2 bases; J trimming: 7 bases; junction bases outside the gene matches: 8. The CDR3 bases are TGTGCCAGCAGTTACAGGGGAGGGGTGGGGGAGCAGTACTTC. This gives the protein CASSYRGGVGEQYF.

This clone was seen just once. The chain links TRBV9 to TRBJ2-5, with a possible D match to TRBD1 (7 bases). The V gene lost 0 bases and the J gene lost 2 bases, with 17 bases spanning the gap. The CDR3 loop spans 17 amino acids. CDR1 SGDLS and CDR2 YYNGEE come from the germline V gene. The CDR3: CASSVATGAAGQETQYF. CDR3 bases: TGTGCCAGCAGCGTAGCTACAGGGGCGGCGGGACAAGAGACCCAGTACTTC.

The V and J genes are TRBV28 and TRBJ2-1; 8 positions agree with TRBD1. The V and J ends lost 7 bases and 6 bases, in that order; junction bases with no gene match: 14. This CDR3 is built from 16 residues. The germline V gene has CDR1 MDHEN and CDR2 SYDVKM. Written as DNA, the CDR3 is TGTGCCAGCACCACCCCGGAGGACAGGGCGACCAATGAGCAGTTCTTC. Translation: CASTTPEDRATNEQFF.

This clone was counted a few times. The chain combines TRBV5-5 with TRBJ2-7; no firm D call. The CDR3 is 13 residues long. CDR1 SGHKS and CDR2 YYEKEE come from the germline V gene (reference sequence). V lost 0 bases to trimming and J lost 3 bases, with 7 bases between them. The CDR3 here is CASSLVSSYEQYF. The CDR3 DNA reads TGTGCCAGCAGCTTGGTGTCTAGCTACGAGCAGTACTTC.

This chain uses TRBV5-5 with TRBJ2-3, with 8 bases identical to TRBD2. Germline CDR1 reads SGHKS; CDR2 reads YYEKEE (reference sequence). Germline trimming cut 1 base from V and 3 bases from J; bases unmatched to any gene: 4. The CDR3 runs 15 residues. The CDR3: CASSLRGRFTDTQYF. In DNA form, the CDR3 reads TGTGCCAGCAGCTTGCGCGGGAGGTTTACAGATACGCAGTATTTT.

The chain couples TRBV7-9 to TRBJ2-2; 10 nucleotides agree with TRBD1. The CDR3 has 18 amino acids. Trimming removed 5 bases from V and 6 bases from J; junction bases left unmatched: 15. Germline assignment: CDR1 SEHNR and CDR2 FQNEAQ (reference sequence). The CDR3 loop reads CASSTPRSDRGLAGELFF. For the CDR3, the DNA is TGTGCCAGCAGCACCCCCAGATCCGACAGGGGGCTAGCCGGGGAGCTGTTTTTT.

This clone came up many times. This chain uses TRBV18 with TRBJ2-1; 8 positions match TRBD2. The CDR3 contains 15 residues. Germline V gene sequence: CDR1 KGHSH, CDR2 LQKENI. With 3 bases clipped from V and 5 bases from J, the junction kept 6 bases outside the gene matches. The CDR3 sequence is CASSPTSEGNNEQFF. The DNA of the CDR3 is TGTGCCAGCTCACCGACTAGCGAGGGAAACAATGAGCAGTTCTTC.

The V call is TRBV6-5, the J call TRBJ2-7; possible D gene TRBD1, 5 bases. V lost 8 bases and J 6 bases, leaving 11 bases between the germline ends. CDR1 is MNHEY, CDR2 SVGAGI, per germline. This CDR3 comprises 11 residues. DNA of the CDR3: TGTGCCAGCGAAGGGGTTCTCGAGCAGTACTTC. Protein product: CASEGVLEQYF.

This clone was recorded many times. The V call is TRBV6-4, the J call TRBJ2-6; D is ambiguous. V lost 11 bases and J lost 2, with 16 bases in between. This CDR3 is built from 15 residues. Germline V gives CDR1 MRHNA, CDR2 SNTAGT. The CDR3, as DNA: TGTGCCTCACCTACCCCCTTTCCTGGGGCCAACGTCCTGACTTTC. Its translation: CASPTPFPGANVLTF.

This clone was detected once. This chain uses TRBV6-6 with TRBJ2-3; 10 nucleotides align to TRBD1. J gave up 4 bases and V 6 bases, and 10 bases lay outside the gene matches. Germline V gene lookup returns CDR1 MNHNY and CDR2 SVGAGI (reference sequence). The CDR3 sequence is 16 residues long. For the CDR3, the DNA is TGTGCCAGCAGCCTCCCGCGGGACAGGGGTGCAGATACGCAGTATTTT. It is translated as CASSLPRDRGADTQYF.